The entry that follows covers one TCR beta chain sequence. Assay used: immunoSEQ multiplex PCR; TCRdb lists only in-frame clones, some missing. In the table there are tens of thousands of clones, approximately 90% of which are singletons. This record comes from a study of blood T cell repertoires in COVID-19. This CDR3 comprises 16 residues. CDR1 and CDR2 from the germline V gene are GTSNPN and SVGIG (reference sequence). J lost 7 bases, V lost 1 base, and 10 bases had no gene match. The chain joins TRBV30 to TRBJ1-4; 9 positions agree with TRBD1. The receptor comes from a woman between 55 and 75 years old with COVID-19, enrolled during active disease. The sequenced sample was peripheral blood. The CDR3 loop reads CAWSAGLGTGREKLFF. The CDR3 DNA follows: TGTGCCTGGAGTGCGGGACTAGGGACAGGGCGTGAAAAACTGTTTTTT.